Presented here are 24 T cell receptor beta chains from one specimen sequenced in a study of T cells in Graves' hyperthyroidism and ophthalmopathy. RNA transcripts gave rise to amplified TCR beta CDR3 regions. During a first-round RT-PCR of the TCR CDR3, the HTBI primer set was used. TCRdb analysed the multiplex PCR reads with MiXCR anew, one entry per CDR3 protein. This table has 400,000 to 500,000 distinct CDR3 sequences, over 12% appearing once. The material sequenced was blood. Source of these receptors: a man aged 18 to 30 with Graves' ophthalmopathy.

This clonotype was seen a handful of times. This chain uses TRBV6-1 with TRBJ2-2; 7 positions agree with TRBD1. The V and J ends lost 5 bases and 6 bases, in that order; junction bases with no gene match: 12. Germline CDR1 reads MNHNS; CDR2 reads SASEGT. The CDR3 has 16 residues. CDR3 DNA: TGTGCCAGCAGTCGGGACAGCAGGGGTCTGGCCGGGGAGCTGTTTTTT. Translation: CASSRDSRGLAGELFF.

This clonotype was observed many times. The J gene is TRBJ1-4, the V gene TRBV12-3 or TRBV12-4, with D possibly being TRBD1 (5 bases). Trimming stripped 3 bases from V and 4 bases from J, with 6 bases between. The CDR3 is 13 amino acids. Here the CDR3 DNA reads TGTGCCAGCAGTTTGACAGATAATGAAAAACTGTTTTTT. Translation gives CASSLTDNEKLFF.

This clonotype was detected ten times or more. V is TRBV6-2 or TRBV6-3 and J is TRBJ2-1, with D maybe TRBD2 (6 bases). CDR1 MNHEY and CDR2 SVGEGT come from the germline V gene. Trimming pared 4 bases from V and 0 bases from J, leaving 10 bases between. The CDR3 covers 15 residues. This CDR3 is CASSFGGDSYNEQFF. The CDR3 nucleotides read TGTGCCAGCAGTTTTGGAGGGGACTCCTACAATGAGCAGTTCTTC.

This clonotype was seen ten or more times. The V and J genes are TRBV7-9 and TRBJ2-1; D possibly corresponds to TRBD1 (5 bases). Germline V gives CDR1 SEHNR, CDR2 FQNEAQ (reference sequence). There are 14 residues in the CDR3. Between the trimmed V and J ends, which lost 4 bases and 6 bases, there was a span of 13 bases. The chain's CDR3 is CASSSESQVNEQFF. The CDR3 nucleotides are TGTGCCAGCAGCTCGGAATCACAGGTCAATGAGCAGTTCTTC. Full variable domain (outside the CDR3, taken from reference TRBV7-9 and TRBJ2-1): DTGVSQNPRHKITKRGQNVTFRCDPISEHNRLYWYRQTLGQGPEFLTYFQNEAQLEKSRLLSDRFSAERPKGSFSTLEIQRTEQGDSAMYLCASSSESQVNEQFFGPGTRLTVL.

The chain links TRBV5-1 to TRBJ2-5; 9 bases are a match to TRBD2. CDR3 length: 14 residues. Germline trimming cut 4 bases from V and 5 bases from J; bases unmatched to any gene: 6. Germline loops: CDR1 SGHRS, CDR2 YFSETQ. The CDR3: CASSVRGGHETQYF. The CDR3 coding sequence is TGCGCCAGCAGCGTGCGGGGGGGCCACGAGACCCAGTACTTC.

The rearrangement joins TRBV30 to TRBJ2-5; 9 bases are shared with TRBD1. Germline loops: CDR1 GTSNPN, CDR2 SVGIG (reference sequence). The CDR3 extends over 15 amino acids. V gave up 0 bases and J gave up 3 bases; unmatched junction bases: 5. The CDR3: CAWSVQGAREETQYF. In DNA, the CDR3 is TGTGCCTGGAGTGTACAGGGGGCTCGGGAAGAGACCCAGTACTTC.

This clonotype was counted only a few times. A much larger clone differs from this one at a single base, so this may be a read error. The chain has TRBV6-1 and TRBJ2-7; TRBD1 is a possible D gene (6 bases). The CDR3 covers 12 residues. The germline gives CDR1 MNHNS, CDR2 SASEGT. V was shortened by 8 bases and J by 3 bases, with 11 bases between the two germline ends. CDR3 sequence: CASGSDSYEQYF. The DNA for the CDR3 is TGTGCCAGCGGTTCGGACAGCTACGAGCAGTACTTC.

This clonotype was recorded many times. The chain is built from TRBV7-2 and TRBJ2-7; 11 nucleotides match TRBD2. Per germline, CDR1 SGHTA and CDR2 FQGNSA. There are 13 residues in the CDR3. V was clipped by 5 bases and J by 7 bases; unmatched bases: 4. CDR3 sequence reads: CASSLLAGVEQYF. CDR3 DNA: TGTGCCAGCAGCCTACTAGCGGGGGTGGAGCAGTACTTC.

This chain joins TRBV6-1 and TRBJ1-2; D gene unclear. V was shortened by 6 bases and J by 2 bases, with 13 bases between the two germline ends. This CDR3 spans 14 amino acids. The germline CDR1 and CDR2 sequences are MNHNS and SASEGT. CDR3 nucleotides: TGTGCCAGCAGAACAAAGAGGAGAAACTATGGCTACACCTTC. Translating gives CASRTKRRNYGYTF.

The J gene is TRBJ2-2, the V gene TRBV7-6; TRBD2 matches at 7 bases. V shed 5 bases and J 11 bases; nucleotides not matched to a gene: 14. Germline V CDR1 and CDR2: SGHVS, FNYEAQ. The CDR3 contains 15 residues. As DNA, the CDR3 is TGTGCCAGCAGCGTACCAAAAGGGAGGGTTGGTGAGCTGTTTTTT. This gives the protein CASSVPKGRVGELFF.

The DNA of the CDR3 is TGTGCCAGCATGGTGAGCGGTGAGCAGTTCTTC. Translating it yields CASMVSGEQFF. This rearrangement joins TRBV25-1 to TRBJ2-1; a possible D gene is TRBD2 (5 bases). The CDR3 sequence is 11 residues long. V lost 7 bases and J lost 9, with 10 bases in between. Germline V CDR1 and CDR2: MGHDK, SYGVNS.

The V and J genes are TRBV14 and TRBJ1-1; D gene unclear. V lost 1 base to trimming and J lost 0 bases, with 12 bases between them. Germline CDR1 SGHDN, CDR2 FVKESK. The CDR3 spans 16 residues. DNA of the CDR3: TGTGCCAGCAGCCAAGTTGCAGGAACACTGAACACTGAAGCTTTCTTT. As protein: CASSQVAGTLNTEAFF.

The CDR3 DNA sequence: TGCGCCAGCGCGCCGGGCGGGGGGATAGAGACCCAGTACTTC. Protein product: CASAPGGGIETQYF. The chain links TRBV5-1 to TRBJ2-5; 8 bases line up with TRBD2. Germline V gene sequence: CDR1 SGHRS, CDR2 YFSETQ. Trimming at V came to 7 bases and at J to 4 bases, leaving 9 bases not matched to a gene. There are 14 residues in the CDR3.

The chain recombines TRBV30 with TRBJ2-7, with a possible D match to TRBD1 (5 bases). Trimming removed 0 bases from V and 2 bases from J, with 5 bases in between. This CDR3 has 12 residues. The V gene's germline CDR1 is GTSNPN and CDR2 SVGIG (reference sequence). The CDR3 bases are TGTGCCTGGAGTGTACAGGCCTACGAGCAGTACTTC. Protein: CAWSVQAYEQYF.

This clonotype appeared many times. This rearrangement joins TRBV29-1 to TRBJ2-5, with a tentative D call TRBD1 (5 bases). With 0 bases removed from V and 0 bases from J, the gap between germline ends came to 8 bases. The CDR3 is made up of 14 amino acids. The germline V gene encodes CDR1 SQVTM and CDR2 ANQGSEA. CDR3 residues: CSVEEWTYQETQYF. Written as DNA, the CDR3 is TGCAGCGTTGAAGAATGGACATACCAAGAGACCCAGTACTTC.

The chain combines TRBV20-1 with TRBJ1-1, with no clear D. The CDR3 is 15 residues long. Germline CDR1 and CDR2: DFQATT and SNEGSKA (reference sequence). V dropped 3 bases and J dropped 1 base, with 15 bases sitting between them. CDR3: CSARPTGNTNTEAFF. For the CDR3, the DNA is TGCAGTGCTAGGCCTACCGGGAATACGAACACTGAAGCTTTCTTT.

This clonotype was observed a handful of times. The rearrangement uses TRBV19 and TRBJ1-5; TRBD1 is a possible D gene (5 bases). Trimming removed 7 bases at V and 4 bases at J, with 17 bases between. The CDR3 length is 15 residues. Germline V gives CDR1 LNHDA, CDR2 SQIVND (reference sequence). This CDR3 is CASKRPGGPNQPQHF. In DNA, the CDR3 is TGTGCCAGTAAAAGACCCGGGGGACCGAATCAGCCCCAGCATTTT.

This rearrangement joins TRBV20-1 to TRBJ1-4; D remains unclear. CDR3 length equals 13 residues. The V gene's germline CDR1 is DFQATT and CDR2 SNEGSKA (reference sequence). The V gene lost 1 base and the J gene lost 1 base, with 4 bases spanning the gap. The CDR3 sequence: CSARGRTNEKLFF. CDR3 sequence (DNA): TGCAGTGCTAGAGGGAGAACTAATGAAAAACTGTTTTTT.

This clonotype was seen at least ten times. Compared with germline, one end of the junction differs, possibly owing to a read error. The gene calls are TRBV3-1 and TRBJ1-1; a weak D match, TRBD1 (6 bases). Looked up from germline, CDR1 is LGHDT and CDR2 is YNNKEL (reference sequence). This CDR3 is 15 amino acids long. The DNA for the CDR3 is TGTGCCAGCAGCCAACACAGGGCGGGGAACCCTGAAGCTTTCTTT. This codes for CASSQHRAGNPEAFF. Looking up the rest from reference TRBV3-1 and TRBJ1-1 gives the full variable domain: DTAVSQTPKYLVTQMGNDKSIKCEQNLGHDTMYWYKQDSKKFLKIMFSYNNKELIINETVPNRFSPKSPDKAHLNLHINSLELGDSAVYFCASSQHRAGNPEAFFGQGTRLTVV.

This clonotype has more than one count but fewer than ten. CDR3 amino acids: CASSPGDSADTQYF. The CDR3 DNA reads as TGTGCCAGCTCACCGGGGGACTCAGCAGATACGCAGTATTTT. The chain carries TRBV18 and TRBJ2-3, with a possible D match to TRBD2 (6 bases). The CDR3 consists of 14 residues. V dropped 3 bases and J dropped 4 bases, with 11 bases sitting between them. CDR1 and CDR2 (germline): KGHSH, LQKENI.

Written as DNA, the CDR3 is TGTGCCAGCAGCGTAGATGTGGAGCCCTACGAGCAGTACTTC. It codes for CASSVDVEPYEQYF. The chain combines TRBV9 with TRBJ2-7; D is unresolved. The V end was cut by 0 bases, the J end by 2 bases, with 9 bases between. The length of the CDR3 is 14 residues. CDR1 SGDLS and CDR2 YYNGEE come from the germline V gene.

Only one count was recorded for this clonotype. The chain recombines TRBV4-1 with TRBJ1-6; 8 nucleotides line up with TRBD1. The V and J ends lost 0 bases and 7 bases, in that order; junction bases with no gene match: 17. Germline values: CDR1 MGHRA, CDR2 YSYEKL. The CDR3 spans 20 residues. The DNA for the CDR3 is TGCGCCAGCAGCCAAGAGCCTGGGACAGGACTATCCCTAACGAATTCACCCCTCCACTTT. It encodes CASSQEPGTGLSLTNSPLHF.

This clonotype occurred many times. V gene TRBV2 combines with J gene TRBJ2-5, with D unresolved. Trimming removed 4 bases from V and 2 bases from J, with 8 bases in between. CDR1 and CDR2 (germline): SNHLY, FYNNEI. The CDR3 covers 13 residues. CDR3 residues: CASSAEDQETQYF. CDR3 nucleotides: TGTGCCAGCAGTGCCGAGGATCAAGAGACCCAGTACTTC.

This clonotype was counted ten times or more. The J gene is TRBJ2-7, the V gene TRBV29-1; D ambiguous. Germline V lookup: CDR1 SQVTM, CDR2 ANQGSEA. This CDR3 spans 13 amino acids. Trimming cost V 6 bases and J 7 bases, with 19 bases left between them. The CDR3, as DNA: TGCAGCGTGAGAAGTCTAGTGGGTGGGGAGCAGTACTTC. This gives the protein CSVRSLVGGEQYF.